Sequencing of this T cell receptor beta chain was carried out in a study of cytomegalovirus exposure and HLA in healthy donors. The germline gives CDR1 MNHNS, CDR2 SASEGT. The ends were cut back, 7 bases at V and 4 bases at J, with 13 bases in the middle. CDR3 length equals 13 residues. Clones were sequenced by immunoSEQ multiplex PCR, and TCRdb holds only the in-frame ones, with some missing. Here the sample spans some 120,000 clones, roughly 95% being singletons. The rearrangement uses TRBV6-1 and TRBJ1-1, with TRBD1 as a possible D gene (6 bases). Specimen: PBMCs. This TCR was sampled from a man between 18 and 29 years old in good health and CMV-seronegative. CDR3 bases: TGTGCCAGCAAGTCAGGGGTAGCCACTGAAGCTTTCTTT. Its protein product is CASKSGVATEAFF.